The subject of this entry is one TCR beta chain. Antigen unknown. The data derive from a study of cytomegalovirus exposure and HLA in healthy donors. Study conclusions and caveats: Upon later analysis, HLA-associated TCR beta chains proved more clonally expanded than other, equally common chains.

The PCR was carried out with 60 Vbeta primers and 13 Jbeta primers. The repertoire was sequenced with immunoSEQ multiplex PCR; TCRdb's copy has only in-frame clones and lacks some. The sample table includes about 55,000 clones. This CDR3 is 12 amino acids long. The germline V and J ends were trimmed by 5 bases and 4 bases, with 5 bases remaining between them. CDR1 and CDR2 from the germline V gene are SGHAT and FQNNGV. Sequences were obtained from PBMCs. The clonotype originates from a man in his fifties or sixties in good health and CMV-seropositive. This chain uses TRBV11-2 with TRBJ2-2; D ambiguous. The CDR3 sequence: CASSRGTGELFF. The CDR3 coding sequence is TGTGCCAGCAGCCGAGGCACCGGGGAGCTGTTTTTT.